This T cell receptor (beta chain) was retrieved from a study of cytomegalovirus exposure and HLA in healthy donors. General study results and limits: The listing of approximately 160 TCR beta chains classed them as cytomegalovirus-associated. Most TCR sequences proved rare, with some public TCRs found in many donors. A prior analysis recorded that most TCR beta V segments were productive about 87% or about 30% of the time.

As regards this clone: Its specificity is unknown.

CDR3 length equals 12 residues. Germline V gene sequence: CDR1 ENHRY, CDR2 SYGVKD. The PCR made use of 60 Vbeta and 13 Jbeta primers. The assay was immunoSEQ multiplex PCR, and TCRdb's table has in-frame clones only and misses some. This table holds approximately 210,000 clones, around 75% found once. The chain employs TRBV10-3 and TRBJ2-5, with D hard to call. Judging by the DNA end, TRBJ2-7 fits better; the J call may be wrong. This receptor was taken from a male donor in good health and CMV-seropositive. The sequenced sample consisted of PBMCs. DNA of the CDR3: TGTGCTACGGCCAGGCCAAATTACGAGCAGTACTTC. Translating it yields CATARPNYEQYF.